The clone carrying this TCR beta chain was seen a handful of times. Its target is unknown. The sample comes from a study of T-cell memory formation after mild COVID-19. Study-level background: Clusters were largely donor specific.

Germline values: CDR1 MNHNY, CDR2 SVGAGI (reference sequence). Trimming shortened V by 2 bases and J by 0 bases, and 10 bases separated the two germline ends. The CDR3 extends over 15 amino acids. Using constant-segment primers, 5'RACE produced TCR alpha and TCR beta cDNA libraries carrying sample barcodes and UMIs. Using its own MiXCR run on the 5' RACE reads, TCRdb lists one record per CDR3 protein. Of roughly 380,000 distinct CDR3 sequences listed, 25% to 30% are singletons. Study-level points and caveats: A balance of CD4 and CD8 characterized clones contracting day 15 to 85, whereas later expanders leaned CD4+. Cross-reactive memory seemingly joined, as some responding clones were found in pre-infection memory.

Source material: PBMCs or a T cell subset sorted from them (not recorded which). The chain carries TRBV6-6 and TRBJ1-2; weak D call: TRBD1 (6 bases). This clonotype was sampled from an adult woman who had mild COVID-19 (a few samples of this study predate the infection). Cell type and time point are not known. The CDR3 DNA follows: TGTGCCAGCAGTTACGGAGGGGGAGCTAACTATGGCTACACCTTC. It yields the protein CASSYGGGANYGYTF.